This T cell receptor (beta chain) was sequenced in a study of early T cells in non-severe SARS-CoV-2 infection. Study summary: Chains were not paired, and sequencing was done on bulk RNA from unsorted whole blood.

The protocol attached unique molecular identifiers to individual cDNA molecules. In TCRdb, the 5' RACE reads were re-called with MiXCR into one record per CDR3 protein. The data show 70,000 to 95,000 distinct CDR3 sequences, about 14% seen once. The CDR3 covers 15 residues. V was clipped by 1 base and J by 2 bases, with 12 bases between them. CDR1 MGHDK and CDR2 SYGVNS come from the germline V gene. This clonotype appeared a few times. Sequenced sample: whole blood. The J gene is TRBJ2-7, the V gene TRBV25-1; D not certain. This TCR was sampled from an adult who was a healthcare worker with PCR-confirmed SARS-CoV-2 infection or an uninfected control (not recorded which). The CDR3 is CASSESYSATYEQYV. The CDR3 DNA sequence: TGTGCCAGCAGTGAATCATACAGTGCAACCTACGAGCAGTACGTC.